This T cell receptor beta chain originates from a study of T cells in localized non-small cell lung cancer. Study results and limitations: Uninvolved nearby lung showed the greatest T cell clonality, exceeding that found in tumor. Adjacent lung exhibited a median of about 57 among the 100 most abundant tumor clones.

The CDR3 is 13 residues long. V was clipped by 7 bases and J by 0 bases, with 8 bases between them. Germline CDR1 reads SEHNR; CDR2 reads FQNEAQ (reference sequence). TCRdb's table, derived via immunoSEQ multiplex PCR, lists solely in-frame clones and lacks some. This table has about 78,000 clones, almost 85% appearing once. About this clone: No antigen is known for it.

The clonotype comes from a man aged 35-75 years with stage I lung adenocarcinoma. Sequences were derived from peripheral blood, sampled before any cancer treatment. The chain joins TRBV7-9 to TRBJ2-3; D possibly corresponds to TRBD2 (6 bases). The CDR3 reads CASKAGSTDTQYF. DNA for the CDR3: TGTGCCAGCAAGGCGGGGAGCACAGATACGCAGTATTTT.